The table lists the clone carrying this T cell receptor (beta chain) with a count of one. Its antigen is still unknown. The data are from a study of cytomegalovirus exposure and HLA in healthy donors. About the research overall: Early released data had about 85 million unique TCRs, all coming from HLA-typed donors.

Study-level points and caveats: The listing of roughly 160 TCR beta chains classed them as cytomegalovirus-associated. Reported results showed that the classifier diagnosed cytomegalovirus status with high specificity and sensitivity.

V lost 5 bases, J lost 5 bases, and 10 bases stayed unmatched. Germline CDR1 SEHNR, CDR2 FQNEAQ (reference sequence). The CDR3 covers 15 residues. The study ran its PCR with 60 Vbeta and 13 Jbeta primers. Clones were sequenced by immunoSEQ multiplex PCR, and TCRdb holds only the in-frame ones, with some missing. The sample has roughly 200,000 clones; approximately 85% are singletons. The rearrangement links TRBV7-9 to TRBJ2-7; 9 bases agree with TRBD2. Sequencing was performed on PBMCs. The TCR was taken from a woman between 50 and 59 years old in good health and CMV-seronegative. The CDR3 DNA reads TGTGCCAGCAGCGAGGGACTAGCTAATGGCAACGAGCAGTACTTC. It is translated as CASSEGLANGNEQYF.